This T cell receptor beta chain emerged from a study of tissue T cells after allogeneic stem cell transplantation. Concerning this clone: As yet, its antigen is unknown. Each gene name is a mouse one.

Findings and limits, study-wide: Sampling depth was limited, and the cohort was small and clinically varied. Anatomically similar tissues had similar TCR repertoires within each patient. Which tissue TCRs were alloreactive or antigen-specific was not determined. Some clones might be persisting host cells.

Indicated time point: mouse harvest day 7 after allogeneic transplant. Each mouse received 10^7 T-cell-depleted marrow cells plus 10^6 splenic CD5+ T cells by tail vein. Data came from immunoSEQ multiplex PCR; TCRdb stores just in-frame clones and leaves some out. The data contain roughly 8,200 clones, under 55% of them singletons. Sequencing input: skin. The source is a female BALB/c mouse given C57BL/6 T cells with graft-versus-host disease after an allogeneic hematopoietic cell transplant.

The part of the CDR3 DNA that was read is TGTGCCAGCAGCCAAGAAGGGACAAGCTCCTATGAACAGTAC. This sequence encodes CASSQEGTSSYEQY. The whole CDR3 region reads CASSQEGTSSYEQYF. The genes are TRBV2 and TRBJ2-7; TRBD1 might be the D (6 bases). With the read ending 1 residue before the CDR3 end, the germline J gene is used to fill in that end. The CDR3 totals 15 residues. In germline, CDR1 is LGHNA, CDR2 YSYQKL. V gave up 0 bases and J gave up 0 bases, with 9 bases separating them.